The 23 T cell receptor beta chains below were found in one sample sequenced in a study of blood T cell repertoires in COVID-19. TCRdb keeps only in-frame clones here, not all; method: immunoSEQ multiplex PCR. The table shows over 120,000 clones, with roughly 89% occurring only once. The sequenced sample was peripheral blood. Receptor source: a woman aged 45-65 years with active or convalescent COVID-19.

The rearrangement uses TRBV3-1 (or the pseudogene TRBV3-2) and TRBJ1-2, with TRBD1 as a possible D gene (5 bases). The CDR3 totals 15 residues. V was shortened by 4 bases and J by 8 bases, with 20 bases between the two germline ends. The germline CDR1 and CDR2 sequences are LGHDT and YNNKEL (reference sequence). The CDR3 spells CASSLSGGVVGGYTF. The CDR3 DNA reads TGTGCCAGCAGCCTCTCCGGGGGGGTTGTGGGAGGCTACACCTTC.

The rearrangement uses TRBV11-2 and TRBJ1-5; no definite D call. The CDR3 contains 11 residues. Trimming took off 0 bases at V and 9 bases at J, with 3 bases between the two ends. The germline CDR1 and CDR2 sequences are SGHAT and FQNNGV. CDR3 sequence (DNA): TGTGCCAGCAGCTTAGACAGGCCCCAGCATTTT. This gives the protein CASSLDRPQHF.

V and J are TRBV24-1 and TRBJ2-1; 9 bases map to TRBD1. This CDR3 spans 18 amino acids. The germline V gene encodes CDR1 KGHDR and CDR2 SFDVKD. V was pared by 2 bases and J by 0 bases, with 7 bases of the junction left unmatched. The CDR3 sequence is CATSDSHRGLPSYNEQFF. The CDR3 region has the DNA TGTGCCACCAGTGATTCTCACAGGGGGCTTCCCTCCTACAATGAGCAGTTCTTC.

V gene TRBV28 combines with J gene TRBJ2-1, with 8 positions matching TRBD1. The length of the CDR3 is 15 residues. CDR1 is MDHEN, CDR2 SYDVKM, per germline. V gave up 6 bases and J gave up 3 bases; unmatched junction bases: 7. The DNA for the CDR3 is TGTGCCAGCAGCCCGGACAGGGTTGACTACAATGAGCAGTTCTTC. Encoded protein: CASSPDRVDYNEQFF.

Only one count was recorded for this clone. The gene calls are TRBV7-9 and TRBJ1-2; tentative D call: TRBD1 (5 bases). The ends were cut back, 3 bases at V and 0 bases at J, with 8 bases in the middle. CDR3 length: 14 residues. CDR1 is SEHNR, CDR2 FQNEAQ, per germline (reference sequence). The chain's CDR3 is CASSFQGSNYGYTF. The CDR3 coding sequence is TGTGCCAGCAGCTTTCAGGGTTCTAACTATGGCTACACCTTC.

This chain links TRBV6-6 with TRBJ1-4; D is perhaps TRBD1 (5 bases). With 0 bases removed from V and 7 bases from J, the gap between germline ends came to 12 bases. CDR1 and CDR2 (germline): MNHNY, SVGAGI (reference sequence). This CDR3 comprises 15 residues. The chain's CDR3 is CASSYSWQGGEKLFF. The CDR3 nucleotides read TGTGCCAGCAGTTACTCGTGGCAGGGAGGTGAAAAACTGTTTTTT.

The genes are TRBV7-2 and TRBJ1-2; D unclear. CDR3 length equals 11 residues. Trimming left V 2 bases short and J 8 bases short, with 6 bases between. Germline V gene sequence: CDR1 SGHTA, CDR2 FQGNSA. CDR3: CASSLLRGYTF. The CDR3, as DNA: TGTGCCAGCAGCTTACTCAGAGGCTACACCTTC.

The V gene is TRBV11-2, the J gene TRBJ1-2; 8 bases map to TRBD1. Trimming removed 3 bases from V and 7 bases from J; junction bases left unmatched: 7. Per the germline V gene, CDR1 is SGHAT and CDR2 is FQNNGV. The CDR3 contains 14 residues. CDR3 DNA: TGTGCCAGCAGCTTGGCAGGGGGCGCGGGTGGCTACACCTTC. It encodes CASSLAGGAGGYTF.

The V call is TRBV28, the J call TRBJ1-4; D not resolved. The V gene lost 6 bases and the J gene lost 1 base, with 9 bases spanning the gap. The CDR3 totals 14 residues. Germline assignment: CDR1 MDHEN and CDR2 SYDVKM. In DNA, the CDR3 is TGTGCCAGCAGCTCCTTTAGAACTAATGAAAAACTGTTTTTT. Translation gives CASSSFRTNEKLFF.

J is TRBJ1-1 and V is TRBV7-2; 8 bases line up with TRBD1. Germline trimming cut 1 base from V and 4 bases from J; bases unmatched to any gene: 5. Per germline, CDR1 SGHTA and CDR2 FQGNSA. The CDR3 runs to 15 residues. Written as DNA, the CDR3 is TGTGCCAGCAGCTTAGGGGACAGGCGGGGCACTGAAGCTTTCTTT. Protein: CASSLGDRRGTEAFF.

The J gene is TRBJ2-2, the V gene TRBV7-2, with D perhaps matching TRBD2 (7 bases). CDR3 length: 16 amino acids. Trimming shortened V by 3 bases and J by 2 bases, and 13 bases separated the two germline ends. The germline CDR1 and CDR2 sequences are SGHTA and FQGNSA. The CDR3 nucleotides read TGTGCCAGCAGCTTTTCGGGGGGCCCAAACACCGGGGAGCTGTTTTTT. This encodes CASSFSGGPNTGELFF. Looking up the rest from reference TRBV7-2 and TRBJ2-2 gives the full variable domain: GAGVSQSPSNKVTEKGKDVELRCDPISGHTALYWYRQSLGQGLEFLIYFQGNSAPDKSGLPSDRFSAERTGGSVSTLTIQRTQQEDSAVYLCASSFSGGPNTGELFFGEGSRLTVL.

The gene calls are TRBV15 and TRBJ2-2; 8 nucleotides align to TRBD2. V lost 2 bases, J lost 3 bases, and 11 bases stayed unmatched. This CDR3 region has 18 residues. CDR1 LNHNV and CDR2 YYDKDF come from the germline V gene (reference sequence). CDR3 residues: CATSRPQGAGVYTGELFF. DNA for the CDR3: TGTGCCACCAGCAGACCCCAGGGAGCGGGAGTGTACACCGGGGAGCTGTTTTTT.

The rearrangement uses TRBV28 and TRBJ1-2; maybe TRBD1 (6 bases). Trimming stripped 3 bases from V and 4 bases from J, with 18 bases between. The CDR3 contains 16 residues. Germline CDR1 and CDR2: MDHEN and SYDVKM. The CDR3 loop reads CASSFEQGSFGYGYTF. In DNA form, the CDR3 reads TGTGCCAGCAGTTTCGAACAGGGCAGTTTCGGCTATGGCTACACCTTC.

V is TRBV20-1 and J is TRBJ2-3; D is unresolved. Trimming removed 2 bases at V and 3 bases at J, with 3 bases between. CDR1 DFQATT and CDR2 SNEGSKA come from the germline V gene (reference sequence). The CDR3 spans 11 residues. CDR3 sequence: CSARLTDTQYF. Here the CDR3 DNA reads TGCAGTGCTAGACTTACAGATACGCAGTATTTT.

The V gene is TRBV5-1, the J gene TRBJ1-2; TRBD1 might be the D (5 bases). Germline V lookup: CDR1 SGHRS, CDR2 YFSETQ. The CDR3 covers 14 residues. Trimming stripped 4 bases from V and 4 bases from J, with 14 bases between. In DNA form, the CDR3 reads TGCGCCAGCAGCCAACCGGGGGTTACCTATGGCTACACCTTC. This sequence encodes CASSQPGVTYGYTF.

The chain uses TRBV15 and TRBJ2-3; D not resolved. The CDR3 consists of 12 residues. Trimming cost V 3 bases and J 6 bases, with 7 bases left between them. Germline CDR1 reads LNHNV; CDR2 reads YYDKDF (reference sequence). CDR3 amino acids: CATSRPRDTQYF. In DNA, the CDR3 is TGTGCCACCAGCAGGCCCCGGGATACGCAGTATTTT.

This chain uses TRBV7-9 with TRBJ2-7, with TRBD2 matching over 7 bases. The germline gives CDR1 SEHNR, CDR2 FQNEAQ (reference sequence). CDR3 size: 14 residues. J lost 0 bases, V lost 3 bases, and 2 bases had no gene match. The CDR3 DNA reads as TGTGCCAGCAGCTTTTGGACTAGCTCCTACGAGCAGTACTTC. It specifies CASSFWTSSYEQYF.

The V and J genes are TRBV2 and TRBJ2-2; TRBD1 aligns across 7 bases. The CDR3 has 16 amino acids. Germline V gene data show CDR1 as SNHLY and CDR2 as FYNNEI. V was pared by 6 bases and J by 0 bases, with 7 bases of the junction left unmatched. CDR3: CASRPTGPTNTGELFF. The CDR3 DNA follows: TGTGCCAGCAGACCGACAGGGCCCACGAACACCGGGGAGCTGTTTTTT.

The rearrangement uses TRBV4-2 and TRBJ1-1; D is possibly TRBD1 (5 bases). This CDR3 is 17 amino acids long. Trimming stripped 4 bases from V and 5 bases from J, with 23 bases between. Germline assignment: CDR1 LGHNA and CDR2 YNFKEQ. The CDR3 spells CASSPWGGTEVRTEAFF. DNA of the CDR3: TGTGCCAGCAGCCCATGGGGGGGAACTGAAGTCCGAACTGAAGCTTTCTTT.

The V gene is TRBV3-1 (or the pseudogene TRBV3-2), the J gene TRBJ1-2, with a possible D match to TRBD1 (5 bases). V dropped 0 bases and J dropped 7 bases, with 9 bases sitting between them. The length of the CDR3 is 13 residues. CDR1 LGHDT and CDR2 YNNKEL come from the germline V gene (reference sequence). The CDR3: CASSQEGGTGYTF. The CDR3 DNA reads TGTGCCAGCAGCCAAGAGGGGGGGACTGGCTACACCTTC.

The chain carries TRBV11-2 and TRBJ2-3; D call uncertain. Trimming shortened V by 7 bases and J by 8 bases, and 10 bases separated the two germline ends. Germline CDR1 SGHAT, CDR2 FQNNGV. This CDR3 has 11 residues. CDR3 coding DNA: TGTGCCAGCATCCAGACGGGTACGCAGTATTTT. Translation gives CASIQTGTQYF.

The chain recombines TRBV5-4 with TRBJ2-1; 7 bases map to TRBD2. The V gene end was trimmed by 5 bases and the J gene end by 5 bases; junction bases not matched to a gene: 7. Germline lookup yields CDR1 SGHNT and CDR2 YYREEE (reference sequence). The CDR3 has 14 amino acids. CDR3 DNA: TGTGCCAGCAGTCCGGGGGGACGGAACAATGAGCAGTTCTTC. Protein sequence: CASSPGGRNNEQFF.

The V and J genes are TRBV25-1 and TRBJ1-1; TRBD1 matches at 7 bases. The germline gives CDR1 MGHDK, CDR2 SYGVNS. This CDR3 is built from 15 residues. With 2 bases clipped from V and 5 bases from J, the junction kept 8 bases outside the gene matches. The CDR3 loop is CASSEPDRAGTEAFF. In nucleotides, the CDR3 is TGTGCCAGCAGTGAACCTGACAGGGCCGGGACTGAAGCTTTCTTT. The full variable domain, rest sourced from reference TRBV25-1 and TRBJ1-1, is EADIYQTPRYLVIGTGKKITLECSQTMGHDKMYWYQQDPGMELHLIHYSYGVNSTEKGDLSSESTVSRIRTEHFPLTLESARPSHTSQYLCASSEPDRAGTEAFFGQGTRLTVV.